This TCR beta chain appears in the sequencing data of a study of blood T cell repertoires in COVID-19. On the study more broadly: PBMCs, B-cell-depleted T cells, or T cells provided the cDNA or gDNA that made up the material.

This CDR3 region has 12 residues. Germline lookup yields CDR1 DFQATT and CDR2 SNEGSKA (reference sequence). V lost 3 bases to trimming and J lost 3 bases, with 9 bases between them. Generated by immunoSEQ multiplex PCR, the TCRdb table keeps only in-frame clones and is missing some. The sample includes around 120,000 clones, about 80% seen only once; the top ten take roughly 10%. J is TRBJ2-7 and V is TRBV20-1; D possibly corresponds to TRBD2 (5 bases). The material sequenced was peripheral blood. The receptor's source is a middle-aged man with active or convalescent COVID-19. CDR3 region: CSASGLGYEQYF. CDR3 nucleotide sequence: TGCAGTGCTAGTGGACTGGGCTACGAGCAGTACTTC.